The source of this T cell receptor (beta chain) is a study of pediatric ulcerative colitis (dated by TCRdb to between 2018 and 2020). A note on the overall study: Seven ulcerative colitis patients had pancolitis and two had left-sided colitis, with histology consistent with ulcerative colitis in all. From roughly 10 newly diagnosed, treatment-naive pediatric ulcerative colitis patients and four non-IBD control children, paired blood and rectal samples were collected. By Pediatric Ulcerative Colitis Activity Index, mild disease was classified in a couple of patients, moderate disease in four and acute severe colitis in three. On the study overall, not on this receptor specifically: With only four individuals, the healthy control group was small. Clonal overlap between a subject's own blood and rectum was significantly greater in ulcerative colitis patients than in controls, which suggests more T cell trafficking to inflamed tissue. A couple of rectal CDR3 clonotypes were detected in all ulcerative colitis patients and were not detected in any of the controls. Because repertoires were derived from total lymphocyte DNA, patterns in rare subsets such as regulatory T cells may not have been reflected. For technical reasons, substantially fewer templates were yielded by the blood samples of two patients, and these blood samples were excluded from blood-rectal overlap analysis. Features of the rectal repertoire distinguished controls, mild-moderate colitis patients and acute severe colitis patients, and in acute severe colitis rectal diversity was lower because of clonal expansions.

Ulcerative colitis patients had received no immunosuppressive medication before the diagnostic colonoscopy. A blood sample was drawn at the time of the colonoscopy. The Wizard kit (Promega) was used to extract genomic DNA from the blood and intestinal samples. In the case of this clone: Which antigen it targets is not known. No much larger clonotype is one base removed from it; base qualities were not supplied.

Rearranged CDR3 beta regions were amplified from genomic DNA with multiplex V and J primers using the immunoSEQ TRB Survey service. Survey-level sequencing depth of up to 500,000 reads per sample was used to keep depth equal across samples. The libraries were purified, combined into pools and sequenced with Illumina technology. The original pipeline was this. Productive clonality, sample overlap, pairwise scatters, CDR3 beta length, V/D/J gene usage and productiveness were assessed with immunoSEQ online tools. Calculated diversity was defined as the number of unique rearrangements divided by total templates, multiplied by 100, and Shannon and Simpson indices were computed as well. Principal component analysis used the R prcomp function and ggbiplot package on Z-score normalized data. Morisita's index was used to quantify the clonal overlap between blood and rectum within each subject. TCRdb took over this immuneACCESS table, retaining in-frame rearrangements with V and J assigned. Such tables are incomplete; in checked studies, under half of the missing clones stem from an unresolved V gene, and the remainder is unexplained. Clonal size and the V and J genes are those of that table, whereas D and trimming came from the DNA. This sample has 15,000 or so clones in its table, and around 90% of those were observed once. The ten largest clones take up 0.8% to 1% of the sample.

CDR3 length: 15 amino acids, cysteine to phenylalanine. The entry retains the CDR3 DNA only, 45 bases that are in frame from base 1. V was cut back by 5 bases and J by 5 bases, leaving a gap of 19 bases between them. CDR1 MNHEY and CDR2 SMNVEV were looked up in the germline V gene (reference sequence). This clonotype was sampled from a boy aged 5-17 years with moderate ulcerative colitis. The chain uses TRBV27 and TRBJ2-7; no D gene call is confident. The source material was blood. The CDR3 region has the sequence CASSPAPPGVDEQYF. The DNA reads as follows: TGTGCCAGCAGTCCCGCGCCCCCGGGTGTAGACGAGCAGTACTTC.